This entry lists 21 T cell receptor beta chains sequenced from one sample in a study of blood T cell repertoires in COVID-19. Produced via immunoSEQ multiplex PCR; TCRdb's table is partial and in-frame only. The sample holds 100,000 to 150,000 clones, around 80% seen once. The sample taken for sequencing was peripheral blood. Receptors were obtained from a man in his fifties or sixties with active or convalescent COVID-19.

The genes are TRBV28 and TRBJ2-7; 13 nucleotides align to TRBD2. The V gene end was trimmed by 1 base and the J gene end by 7 bases; junction bases not matched to a gene: 7. The CDR3 consists of 16 residues. Germline CDR1 is MDHEN and CDR2 is SYDVKM. The CDR3 DNA is TGTGCCAGCAGTTTATTCCCCGGACTAGCGGGAGTTGAGCAGTACTTC. Protein sequence: CASSLFPGLAGVEQYF.

The V and J genes are TRBV7-2 and TRBJ2-1; TRBD2 agrees at 11 bases. The CDR3 loop spans 16 amino acids. V dropped 4 bases and J dropped 8; count of bases not matched to a gene: 10. Per the germline V gene, CDR1 is SGHTA and CDR2 is FQGNSA. CDR3: CASSSHPRLAGHEQFF. The CDR3 coding sequence is TGTGCCAGCAGCTCACATCCTAGACTAGCGGGGCATGAGCAGTTCTTC.

The genes are TRBV29-1 and TRBJ2-1, with 12 bases lining up with TRBD2. Germline CDR1 and CDR2: SQVTM and ANQGSEA. The CDR3 extends over 14 amino acids. V dropped 4 bases and J dropped 5; count of bases not matched to a gene: 3. As DNA, the CDR3 is TGCAGCGTTGCCCGACTAGCGGGGGACAATGAGCAGTTCTTC. This translates into CSVARLAGDNEQFF.

This chain connects TRBV6-5 to TRBJ2-2; D may be TRBD2 (7 bases). The CDR3 length is 14 residues. The germline CDR1 and CDR2 sequences are MNHEY and SVGAGI. Trimming removed 10 bases from V and 4 bases from J, with 16 bases in between. The CDR3 coding sequence is TGTGCCACCAGGGGCGGGAGCAGCACCGGGGAGCTGTTTTTT. Protein product: CATRGGSSTGELFF.

This clone was seen only a few times. The gene calls are TRBV7-2 and TRBJ2-1; D may be TRBD1 (6 bases). Germline values: CDR1 SGHTA, CDR2 FQGNSA. This CDR3 has 14 amino acids. Trimming removed 4 bases from V and 12 bases from J, with 19 bases in between. CDR3 sequence (DNA): TGTGCCAGCAGCTCGACATTCAGGGGTAGACGGCAGTTCTTC. This translates into CASSSTFRGRRQFF.

V usage is TRBV21-1 and J usage is TRBJ2-7; the table's D call, TRBD1, has no DNA check behind it. TRBV21-1 is an annotated pseudogene. The CDR3 contains 15 residues. CDR3 coding DNA: TGTGCCAGCAGGACCGTCGGGACAGCAACGTACGAGCAGTACTTC. This encodes CASRTVGTATYEQYF.

CDR3 in DNA: TGTGCCAGCAGTTCGCCGACTAGCGGGACCTCCTACGAGCAGTACTTC. Protein: CASSSPTSGTSYEQYF. The chain carries TRBV28 and TRBJ2-7, with 11 bases identical to TRBD2. Per germline, CDR1 MDHEN and CDR2 SYDVKM. Germline trimming cut 4 bases from V and 0 bases from J; bases unmatched to any gene: 5. This CDR3 has 16 amino acids. The complete variable domain, with remaining parts taken from reference TRBV28 and TRBJ2-7, reads DVKVTQSSRYLVKRTGEKVFLECVQDMDHENMFWYRQDPGLGLRLIYFSYDVKMKEKGDIPEGYSVSREKKERFSLILESASTNQTSMYLCASSSPTSGTSYEQYFGPGTRLTVT.

The chain links TRBV4-2 to TRBJ2-4, with D possibly TRBD2 on 6 matching bases. Trimming shortened V by 3 bases and J by 10 bases, and 13 bases separated the two germline ends. CDR3 size: 13 residues. CDR1 is LGHNA and CDR2 is YNFKEQ in the germline V gene. The DNA of the CDR3 is TGTGCCAGCAGCCAGACAAGGGGAGGTATTCAGTACTTC. This gives the protein CASSQTRGGIQYF.

The genes are TRBV19 and TRBJ2-5; 7 bases match TRBD2. V trimming: 3 bases; J trimming: 9 bases; junction bases outside the gene matches: 7. The CDR3 consists of 13 residues. Germline V gene lookup returns CDR1 LNHDA and CDR2 SQIVND (reference sequence). The CDR3 region has the DNA TGTGCCAGTAGTATCAGGGAGGGCTTGGCCCAGTACTTC. This codes for CASSIREGLAQYF. The complete variable domain, with remaining parts taken from reference TRBV19 and TRBJ2-5, reads DGGITQSPKYLFRKEGQNVTLSCEQNLNHDAMYWYRQDPGQGLRLIYYSQIVNDFQKGDIAEGYSVSREKKESFPLTVTSAQKNPTAFYLCASSIREGLAQYFGPGTRLLVL.

This clone was counted at least ten times. This rearrangement joins TRBV29-1 to TRBJ2-7, with TRBD1 identical over 7 bases. This CDR3 comprises 13 residues. V was clipped by 3 bases and J by 1 base; unmatched bases: 3. Germline loops: CDR1 SQVTM, CDR2 ANQGSEA. The CDR3 region has the DNA TGCAGCGTTGACGCAGGGGGTTCCTACGAGCAGTACTTC. Its translation is CSVDAGGSYEQYF.

The rearrangement joins TRBV5-1 to TRBJ2-2; no firm D call. Trimming cost V 3 bases and J 7 bases, with 7 bases left between them. From germline, CDR1 is SGHRS and CDR2 YFSETQ. This CDR3 spans 12 amino acids. The CDR3 DNA sequence: TGCGCCAGCAGCTCTCCTAACGGGGAGCTGTTTTTT. Amino acid sequence: CASSSPNGELFF.

The V call is TRBV12-3 or TRBV12-4, the J call TRBJ1-2; 9 bases are a match to TRBD1. V shed 4 bases and J 9 bases; nucleotides not matched to a gene: 6. The CDR3 contains 13 residues. CDR3 loop: CASSSDRGYSYTF. The CDR3 bases are TGTGCCAGCAGTTCCGACAGGGGGTATAGCTACACCTTC.

The chain is built from TRBV5-1 and TRBJ2-3; D gene ambiguous. The V and J ends lost 4 bases and 1 base respectively, with 7 bases between them. The CDR3 runs to 13 residues. Per the germline V gene, CDR1 is SGHRS and CDR2 is YFSETQ. The CDR3: CASSPGGTDTQYF. As DNA, the CDR3 is TGCGCCAGCAGCCCTGGAGGCACAGATACGCAGTATTTT.

V usage is TRBV10-3 and J usage is TRBJ2-2; 8 bases fit TRBD2. Germline V lookup: CDR1 ENHRY, CDR2 SYGVKD. The CDR3 length is 14 residues. Trimming took 7 bases from V and 6 from J; bases not matched to a gene: 7. The CDR3 reads CAIKSGRGAGELFF. CDR3 sequence (DNA): TGTGCCATCAAGAGCGGGAGAGGGGCCGGGGAGCTGTTTTTT.

This clone was recorded a few times. V is TRBV30 and J is TRBJ2-5, with 8 bases identical to TRBD1. CDR3 length: 16 amino acids. The ends lost 0 bases at V and 1 base at J; junction bases unmatched: 7. Germline-derived CDR1 and CDR2 are GTSNPN and SVGIG (reference sequence). The CDR3: CAWSVLMGQVQETQYF. In DNA, the CDR3 is TGTGCCTGGAGTGTTCTGATGGGACAGGTCCAAGAGACCCAGTACTTC.

This clone has only a few counts. The chain is built from TRBV30 and TRBJ2-3; 7 bases are shared with TRBD2. Trimming took 0 bases from V and 0 from J; bases not matched to a gene: 12. This CDR3 spans 18 amino acids. The germline gives CDR1 GTSNPN, CDR2 SVGIG (reference sequence). The CDR3: CAWSVWLGLADSTDTQYF. CDR3 in DNA: TGTGCCTGGAGTGTATGGTTAGGGCTAGCGGACAGCACAGATACGCAGTATTTT. Filled out from reference TRBV30 and TRBJ2-3, the complete variable domain reads SQTIHQWPATLVQPVGSPLSLECTVEGTSNPNLYWYRQAAGRGLQLLFYSVGIGQISSEVPQNLSASRPQDRQFILSSKKLLLSDSGFYLCAWSVWLGLADSTDTQYFGPGTRLTVL.

The chain couples TRBV28 to TRBJ1-6; no clear D gene. Trimming removed 6 bases at V and 10 bases at J, with 16 bases between. Germline-derived CDR1 and CDR2 are MDHEN and SYDVKM. CDR3 size: 14 residues. The CDR3 coding sequence is TGTGCCAGCAGCCCCCGCAGGAATCACTCACCCCTCCACTTT. It is translated as CASSPRRNHSPLHF. The whole variable domain, filled in from reference TRBV28 and TRBJ1-6, reads DVKVTQSSRYLVKRTGEKVFLECVQDMDHENMFWYRQDPGLGLRLIYFSYDVKMKEKGDIPEGYSVSREKKERFSLILESASTNQTSMYLCASSPRRNHSPLHFGNGTRLTVT.

The genes are TRBV19 and TRBJ2-1; 14 nucleotides line up with TRBD2. CDR3 length: 16 amino acids. With 3 bases clipped from V and 6 bases from J, the junction kept 4 bases outside the gene matches. Germline V gene lookup returns CDR1 LNHDA and CDR2 SQIVND (reference sequence). CDR3: CASSMGLAGVFNEQFF. The CDR3 DNA follows: TGTGCCAGTAGTATGGGACTAGCGGGAGTTTTCAATGAGCAGTTCTTC.

V and J are TRBV3-1 (or the pseudogene TRBV3-2) and TRBJ1-4, with D possibly TRBD1 on 5 matching bases. The V gene's germline CDR1 is LGHDT and CDR2 YNNKEL (reference sequence). There are 14 residues in the CDR3. Trimming cost V 3 bases and J 4 bases, with 9 bases left between them. CDR3 bases: TGTGCCAGCAGCCAGGGGGGGTTTAATGAAAAACTGTTTTTT. It translates to CASSQGGFNEKLFF.

The rearrangement links TRBV4-3 to TRBJ1-2, with unresolved D. Trimming took 0 bases from V and 8 from J, leaving 19 bases between them. Germline V CDR1 and CDR2: LGHNA, YSLEER. CDR3 length equals 16 residues. CDR3 DNA: TGCGCCAGCAGCCAAGATTGGAGGGCTGACGATAGAGGCTACACCTTC. It translates to CASSQDWRADDRGYTF.

This clone turned up a few times. The chain uses TRBV10-3 and TRBJ2-7; TRBD2 agrees at 8 bases. This CDR3 has 15 residues. The V gene end was trimmed by 6 bases and the J gene end by 1 base; junction bases not matched to a gene: 8. Germline loops: CDR1 ENHRY, CDR2 SYGVKD. This CDR3 reads CAIRTGTSRSYEQYF. CDR3 in DNA: TGTGCCATCAGGACCGGGACTAGTAGGTCCTACGAGCAGTACTTC.